Each of the 13 T cell receptor beta chains below was sequenced from the same sample in a study of vaccination and CD4 T cells after COVID-19. Oncomine TCR Beta short-read sequencing was applied to DNA from cultured CD4+ T cells. MiXCR, applied by TCRdb to the PCR reads, yields one record per CDR3 protein. The sample has almost 20,000 distinct CDR3 sequences; around 38% are singletons. The antigens for these receptors are not known. The treatment denotes: approximately nine-day PBMC culture with coronavirus spike peptide pools or control peptides (ViraFEST assay). This specimen consisted of CD4+ T cells from blood, cultured in vitro, obtained before SARS-CoV-2 vaccination. The receptor set was obtained from a human donor who received a COVID-19 vaccine.

This clonotype turned up a few times. The J gene is TRBJ1-2, the V gene TRBV30, with 7 bases that match TRBD1. The CDR3 is made up of 15 amino acids. V lost 0 bases and J lost 7; bases outside the gene matches: 11. The V gene's germline CDR1 is GTSNPN and CDR2 SVGIG (reference sequence). This chain's CDR3 is CAWSVQSGGRGGYTF. The CDR3 nucleotides read TGTGCCTGGAGTGTGCAATCAGGGGGAAGGGGTGGCTACACCTTC.

The gene calls are TRBV20-1 and TRBJ2-3, with TRBD2 identical over 9 bases. This CDR3 is built from 14 residues. CDR1 is DFQATT and CDR2 is SNEGSKA in the germline V gene (reference sequence). V trimming: 4 bases; J trimming: 2 bases; junction bases outside the gene matches: 4. The CDR3 loop reads CSATSGVPTDTQYF. CDR3 in DNA: TGCAGTGCTACTAGCGGGGTTCCCACAGATACGCAGTATTTT.

This clonotype came up a few times. The chain joins TRBV20-1 to TRBJ1-1; D remains unclear. The germline CDR1 and CDR2 sequences are DFQATT and SNEGSKA (reference sequence). V dropped 3 bases and J dropped 6 bases, with 8 bases sitting between them. This CDR3 region has 11 residues. CDR3 amino acids: CSASGTSEAFF. As DNA, the CDR3 is TGCAGTGCTAGCGGAACCTCTGAAGCTTTCTTT.

The chain has TRBV30 and TRBJ2-5, with 7 nucleotides matching TRBD2. The CDR3 sequence is 12 residues long. CDR1 and CDR2 from the germline V gene are GTSNPN and SVGIG (reference sequence). V dropped 5 bases and J dropped 4; count of bases not matched to a gene: 4. The CDR3 is CAWDGGSETQYF. CDR3 bases: TGTGCCTGGGACGGGGGGTCAGAGACCCAGTACTTC.

The gene calls are TRBV7-8 and TRBJ1-2; TRBD1 might be the D (6 bases). V was trimmed by 5 bases and J by 8 bases, leaving 12 bases between them. The CDR3 consists of 12 residues. Germline-derived CDR1 and CDR2 are SGHVS and FQNEAQ. CDR3 sequence reads: CASSPGEAGYTF. In DNA form, the CDR3 reads TGTGCCAGCAGCCCAGGGGAGGCGGGCTACACCTTC.

This rearrangement joins TRBV25-1 to TRBJ2-1, with 13 nucleotides matching TRBD2. CDR3 length: 19 amino acids. Per the germline V gene, CDR1 is MGHDK and CDR2 is SYGVNS. V gave up 4 bases and J gave up 0 bases; unmatched junction bases: 9. The CDR3 region has the DNA TGTGCCAGCAGTGTTACTAGCGGGGGGGCCGTAGGCTCCTACAATGAGCAGTTCTTC. Translating gives CASSVTSGGAVGSYNEQFF.

The chain joins TRBV6-1 to TRBJ2-1; tentatively, D is TRBD2 (5 bases). This CDR3 comprises 17 residues. Trimming left V 7 bases short and J 0 bases short, with 19 bases between. Germline V gene data show CDR1 as MNHNS and CDR2 as SASEGT. The DNA for the CDR3 is TGTGCCAGCAAGGTCGGGGTTCGAGCAAGCTCCTACAATGAGCAGTTCTTC. It encodes CASKVGVRASSYNEQFF.

The genes are TRBV10-3 and TRBJ2-5, with TRBD2 as a possible D gene (5 bases). Trimming took off 6 bases at V and 4 bases at J, with 15 bases between the two ends. The germline CDR1 and CDR2 sequences are ENHRY and SYGVKD. The CDR3 sequence is 14 residues long. The CDR3 DNA reads TGTGCCATCAGGGGCGGGCCAGAGGGAGAGACCCAGTACTTC. Translated: CAIRGGPEGETQYF.

V and J are TRBV10-2 and TRBJ2-5; D not resolved. V was clipped by 3 bases and J by 7 bases, with 6 bases between them. CDR3 length: 11 amino acids. Germline V gene lookup returns CDR1 WSHSY and CDR2 SAAADI. The DNA for the CDR3 is TGCGCCAGCAGTGATCGGGTGACCCAGTACTTC. As protein: CASSDRVTQYF.

This chain connects TRBV27 to TRBJ2-5, with 11 nucleotides matching TRBD2. Germline CDR1 is MNHEY and CDR2 is SMNVEV (reference sequence). This CDR3 region has 15 residues. The V gene end was trimmed by 5 bases and the J gene end by 2 bases; junction bases not matched to a gene: 4. The chain's CDR3 is CASSRGTSGQETQYF. DNA of the CDR3: TGTGCCAGCAGTCGGGGGACTAGCGGACAAGAGACCCAGTACTTC.

The chain employs TRBV19 and TRBJ1-6; possible D gene TRBD1, 6 bases. CDR1 and CDR2 from the germline V gene are LNHDA and SQIVND (reference sequence). V lost 5 bases to trimming and J lost 4 bases, with 12 bases between them. CDR3 length: 15 amino acids. CDR3 sequence (DNA): TGTGCCAGTAGTCCTAGGGGGACGTATAATTCACCCCTCCACTTT. Protein product: CASSPRGTYNSPLHF.

The chain employs TRBV7-2 and TRBJ2-7; 10 bases fit TRBD2. With 5 bases clipped from V and 0 bases from J, the junction kept 13 bases outside the gene matches. The CDR3 contains 18 residues. The germline CDR1 and CDR2 sequences are SGHTA and FQGNSA. In DNA form, the CDR3 reads TGTGCCAGCAGCCCTAGAAGCCCGCTAGCGGGGGACTCCTACGAGCAGTACTTC. Its protein product is CASSPRSPLAGDSYEQYF.

The chain recombines TRBV10-1 with TRBJ2-5; TRBD2 aligns across 13 bases. This CDR3 region has 16 residues. The V and J ends lost 3 bases and 3 bases, in that order; junction bases with no gene match: 4. CDR1 WNHNN and CDR2 SYGVQD come from the germline V gene (reference sequence). This chain's CDR3 is CASSDSTSGGEETQYF. The CDR3 DNA reads as TGCGCCAGCAGTGATTCCACTAGCGGGGGGGAAGAGACCCAGTACTTC.